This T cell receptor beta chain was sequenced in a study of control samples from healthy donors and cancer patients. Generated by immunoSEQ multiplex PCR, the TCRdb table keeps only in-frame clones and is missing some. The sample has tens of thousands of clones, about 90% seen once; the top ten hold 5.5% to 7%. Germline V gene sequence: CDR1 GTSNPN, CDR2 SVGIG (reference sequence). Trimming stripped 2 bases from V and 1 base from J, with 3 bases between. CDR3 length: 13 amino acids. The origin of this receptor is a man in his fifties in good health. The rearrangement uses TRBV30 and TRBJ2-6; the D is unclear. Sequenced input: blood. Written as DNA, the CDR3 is TGTGCCTGGAGTCCGTCTGGGGCCAACGTCCTGACTTTC. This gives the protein CAWSPSGANVLTF. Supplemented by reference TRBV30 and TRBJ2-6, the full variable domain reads SQTIHQWPATLVQPVGSPLSLECTVEGTSNPNLYWYRQAAGRGLQLLFYSVGIGQISSEVPQNLSASRPQDRQFILSSKKLLLSDSGFYLCAWSPSGANVLTFGAGSRLTVL.